Following are 21 T cell receptor beta chains from one sample sequenced in a study of neurological immune-mediated disorders. TCRdb independently ran MiXCR on the 5' RACE reads; one entry per CDR3 protein. The repertoire has approximately 30,000 distinct CDR3 sequences, 13% of them found once; the top ten carry around 5.3%. Time point in this sample: technical triplicate 2. Sequencing input: CD4+ T cells from blood. Every receptor here comes from a female donor with HTLV-1-associated myelopathy (HAM/TSP).

This clonotype was detected many times. This CDR3 reads CASSVVSGGAYSTDTQYF. The CDR3 bases are TGTGCCAGCAGCGTAGTAAGCGGGGGGGCGTATAGCACAGATACGCAGTATTTT. The chain links TRBV9 to TRBJ2-3; 10 bases map to TRBD2. The length of the CDR3 is 18 residues. With V trimmed by 0 bases and J by 0 bases, 7 bases remained unmatched. CDR1 and CDR2 from the germline V gene are SGDLS and YYNGEE.

This clonotype was observed many times. The CDR3 DNA follows: TGCAGTGCTCAGAAGACAGGGTCTTTCACAGATACGCAGTATTTT. Protein: CSAQKTGSFTDTQYF. This chain connects TRBV20-1 to TRBJ2-3, with TRBD1 matching 7 bases. Germline V gene lookup returns CDR1 DFQATT and CDR2 SNEGSKA (reference sequence). The CDR3 extends over 15 amino acids. The trim removed 5 bases at V and 2 bases at J, leaving 10 bases unmatched.

The sample holds many counts of this clonotype. This chain links TRBV27 with TRBJ2-3, with 8 bases identical to TRBD1. The CDR3 runs to 14 residues. V lost 7 bases to trimming and J lost 4 bases; unmatched junction nucleotides: 7. Per germline, CDR1 MNHEY and CDR2 SMNVEV (reference sequence). The CDR3 here is CASISGTGSDTQYF. In nucleotides, the CDR3 is TGTGCCAGCATATCCGGGACAGGCTCAGATACGCAGTATTTT.

This clonotype was recorded at least ten times. This sequence joins TRBV5-5 and TRBJ2-3; no clear D gene. V lost 1 base and J 2 bases, leaving 8 bases between the germline ends. The CDR3 has 14 residues. Germline CDR1 is SGHKS and CDR2 is YYEKEE (reference sequence). The CDR3 bases are TGTGCCAGCAGCTTGCTGTTACCCACAGATACGCAGTATTTT. Translating it yields CASSLLLPTDTQYF.

The chain uses TRBV20-1 and TRBJ2-1; 14 bases are a match to TRBD2. Trimming took 3 bases from V and 10 from J; bases not matched to a gene: 2. Germline CDR1 and CDR2: DFQATT and SNEGSKA (reference sequence). The CDR3 has 13 amino acids. DNA for the CDR3: TGCAGTGCTAGTGGACTAGCGGGGGGCGAGCAGTTCTTC. This codes for CSASGLAGGEQFF.

In its sample, this clonotype was seen many times. This chain connects TRBV12-3 or TRBV12-4 to TRBJ1-5; D not resolved. The CDR3 runs to 12 residues. V was clipped by 4 bases and J by 0 bases, with 1 base between them. The DNA for the CDR3 is TGTGCCAGCAGTTATAGCAATCAGCCCCAGCATTTT. Amino acids: CASSYSNQPQHF.

This clonotype came up many times. The CDR3 DNA follows: TGTGCCAGCAGCCTACAGGGCTCTAATGAAAAACTGTTTTTT. Protein: CASSLQGSNEKLFF. The chain joins TRBV3-1 to TRBJ1-4; a weak D match, TRBD1 (6 bases). This CDR3 has 14 residues. Germline V lookup: CDR1 LGHDT, CDR2 YNNKEL (reference sequence). V gave up 4 bases and J gave up 3 bases, with 9 bases separating them.

The chain combines TRBV7-2 with TRBJ2-1; 7 nucleotides align to TRBD2. The germline V gene has CDR1 SGHTA and CDR2 FQGNSA. The length of the CDR3 is 15 residues. Trimming at V came to 2 bases and at J to 5 bases, leaving 6 bases not matched to a gene. The CDR3 DNA is TGTGCCAGCAGCTTAATGGCGGGAGTCCACAATGAGCAGTTCTTC. Translating it yields CASSLMAGVHNEQFF.

This chain connects TRBV11-1 to TRBJ1-6; D remains ambiguous. CDR1 and CDR2 from the germline V gene are SGHAT and FQDESV (reference sequence). The CDR3 loop spans 15 amino acids. V lost 7 bases and J 7 bases, leaving 17 bases between the germline ends. CDR3 coding DNA: TGTGCCAGCATTCAACGGGTGGGAGAGAATTCACCCCTCCACTTT. Translated: CASIQRVGENSPLHF.

This clonotype was seen repeatedly, ten times or more. The chain carries TRBV10-3 and TRBJ2-1; TRBD2 aligns across 13 bases. CDR3 length equals 14 residues. Per germline, CDR1 ENHRY and CDR2 SYGVKD. Trimming took 10 bases from V and 3 from J; bases not matched to a gene: 3. The CDR3 loop is CATGTSGNYNEQFF. The CDR3, as DNA: TGTGCCACCGGGACTAGCGGGAACTACAATGAGCAGTTCTTC.

There are many counts of this clonotype. This chain joins TRBV5-1 and TRBJ2-2; D ambiguous. The germline V and J ends were trimmed by 0 bases and 4 bases, with 7 bases remaining between them. The CDR3 contains 14 residues. In germline, CDR1 is SGHRS, CDR2 YFSETQ. DNA for the CDR3: TGCGCCAGCAGCTTGGGGCAGACCACCGGGGAGCTGTTTTTT. Translated, it gives CASSLGQTTGELFF.

This clonotype has a count of ten or more. The chain has TRBV6-5 and TRBJ1-2; 9 nucleotides line up with TRBD1. V lost 10 bases, J lost 3 bases, and 3 bases stayed unmatched. This CDR3 is built from 12 residues. The germline CDR1 and CDR2 sequences are MNHEY and SVGAGI. Here the CDR3 DNA reads TGTGCCACACGACAGGGGGACTATGGCTACACCTTC. As protein: CATRQGDYGYTF.

This clonotype was seen many times. The chain combines TRBV2 with TRBJ2-2; unclear D gene. The germline V gene has CDR1 SNHLY and CDR2 FYNNEI. There are 14 residues in the CDR3. V was clipped by 6 bases and J by 4 bases, with 12 bases between them. The CDR3 protein is CASRFQATTGELFF. The CDR3 DNA follows: TGTGCCAGCAGGTTTCAGGCGACCACCGGGGAGCTGTTTTTT.

By sample fraction, this clonotype is medium-sized (0.01 to 0.1%). The chain couples TRBV7-9 to TRBJ1-5; D is uncertain. Trimming took 2 bases from V and 0 from J, leaving 2 bases between them. The CDR3 extends over 13 amino acids. CDR1 and CDR2 from the germline V gene are SEHNR and FQNEAQ (reference sequence). For the CDR3, the DNA is TGTGCCAGCAGCTTATCTAGCAATCAGCCCCAGCATTTT. This encodes CASSLSSNQPQHF.

This clonotype was seen repeatedly, ten times or more. V is TRBV5-8 and J is TRBJ2-7; 8 bases agree with TRBD1. Germline CDR1 and CDR2: SGHTS and YDEGEE. CDR3 length: 15 amino acids. V trimming: 7 bases; J trimming: 3 bases; junction bases outside the gene matches: 12. CDR3 DNA: TGTGCCAGCGACTGGACAGGGAGAGGGATCTACGAGCAGTACTTC. It specifies CASDWTGRGIYEQYF. Together with reference TRBV5-8 and TRBJ2-7, the CDR3 gives the full variable domain: EAGVTQSPTHLIKTRGQQATLRCSPISGHTSVYWYQQALGLGLQFLLWYDEGEERNRGNFPPRFSGRQFPNYSSELNVNALELEDSALYLCASDWTGRGIYEQYFGPGTRLTVT.

This clonotype was counted ten times or more. DNA for the CDR3: TGTGCCAGCAGCCACGCCAACACCATATATTTT. Translated: CASSHANTIYF. V and J are TRBV6-5 and TRBJ1-3, with D hard to call. CDR3 length equals 11 residues. V lost 6 bases and J 7 bases, leaving 7 bases between the germline ends. Per germline, CDR1 MNHEY and CDR2 SVGAGI.

The V call is TRBV4-1, the J call TRBJ2-5; unclear D gene. The ends were cut back, 1 base at V and 5 bases at J, with 11 bases in the middle. The germline gives CDR1 MGHRA, CDR2 YSYEKL. The CDR3 spans 14 residues. The CDR3 loop is CASSQVHKRETQYF. The CDR3 region has the DNA TGCGCCAGCAGCCAAGTCCATAAGAGGGAGACCCAGTACTTC.

In its sample, this clonotype was seen many times. A junction end diverges from the germline sequence, so it may reflect a read error. The chain combines TRBV6-1 with TRBJ2-7; 7 nucleotides match TRBD1. The CDR3 is 12 residues long. Germline-derived CDR1 and CDR2 are MNHNS and SASEGT. The CDR3 region is CASRAYGTAEDF. DNA of the CDR3: TGTGCCAGCAGGGCCTACGGGACAGCAGAGGACTTC.

This clonotype was counted at least ten times. The chain uses TRBV5-1 and TRBJ1-5, with a tentative D call TRBD1 (6 bases). The CDR3 runs 15 residues. Germline V gene data show CDR1 as SGHRS and CDR2 as YFSETQ. Between the trimmed V and J ends, which lost 2 bases and 3 bases, there was a span of 12 bases. The CDR3 here is CASSLGWDNNQPQHF. CDR3 nucleotides: TGCGCCAGCAGCTTAGGGTGGGACAACAATCAGCCCCAGCATTTT.

The chain carries TRBV21-1 and TRBJ2-7; the DNA was not used to check the table's D call, TRBD1. TRBV21-1 is a known pseudogene. CDR3 size: 14 residues. The CDR3 is CASSKDPETYEQYF. The DNA for the CDR3 is TGTGCCAGCAGCAAAGACCCGGAGACCTATGAGCAGTACTTC.

This clonotype was detected many times. The rearrangement uses TRBV10-3 and TRBJ1-5, with 7 bases aligning to TRBD1. The J segment lost 3 bases and the V segment lost 6 bases, leaving 2 bases of the junction unmatched. Germline V CDR1 and CDR2: ENHRY, SYGVKD. This CDR3 comprises 13 residues. The CDR3 DNA sequence: TGTGCCATCAGCGGGACAGACAATCAGCCCCAGCATTTT. It codes for CAISGTDNQPQHF.